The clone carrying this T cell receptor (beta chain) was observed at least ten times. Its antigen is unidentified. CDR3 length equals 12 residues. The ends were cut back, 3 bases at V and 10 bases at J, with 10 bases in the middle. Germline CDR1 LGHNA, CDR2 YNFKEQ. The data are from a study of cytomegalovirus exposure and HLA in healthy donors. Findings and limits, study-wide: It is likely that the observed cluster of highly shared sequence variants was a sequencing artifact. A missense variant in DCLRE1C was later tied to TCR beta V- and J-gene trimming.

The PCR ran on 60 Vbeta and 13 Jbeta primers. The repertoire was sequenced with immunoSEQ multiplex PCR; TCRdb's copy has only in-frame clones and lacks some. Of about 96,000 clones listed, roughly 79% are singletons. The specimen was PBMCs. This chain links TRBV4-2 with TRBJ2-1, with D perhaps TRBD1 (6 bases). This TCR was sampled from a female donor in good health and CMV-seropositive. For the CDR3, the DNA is TGTGCCAGCAGCCAGGTGACAGGAGAGCAGTTCTTC. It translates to CASSQVTGEQFF.